The 12 T cell receptor beta chains in this list originate from one sample, sequenced in a study. The TRBV12-4/TRBJ1-2 clonotypes were amplified using barcode primers with ligated adaptors. MiXCR, applied by TCRdb to the multiplex PCR reads, yields one record per CDR3 protein. Among about 460 distinct CDR3 sequences listed, around 7% were seen once. Sequencing was done on a sample of naive CD4+ T cells sorted from blood. Documented subset: naive CD4+ T cells, CD4+CD45RA+CD25-. These TCRs come from a female donor with breast cancer.

In its sample, this clonotype is hyperexpanded (1% or more). This chain uses TRBV12-3 or TRBV12-4 with TRBJ1-2, with 7 nucleotides matching TRBD1. This CDR3 spans 12 amino acids. V lost 5 bases to trimming and J lost 4 bases; unmatched junction nucleotides: 1. CDR3 amino acids: CASSGDSYGYTF. The CDR3 DNA sequence: TGTGCCAGCAGTGGGGACAGCTATGGCTACACCTTC.

Relative to its sample, this clonotype is large. The rearrangement links TRBV12-3 or TRBV12-4 to TRBJ1-2; 7 bases line up with TRBD1. After removal of 5 bases from V and 3 bases from J, the junction contained 3 bases not matched to a gene. The CDR3 loop spans 13 amino acids. For the CDR3, the DNA is TGTGCCAGCAGTCCGACAGGGCACTATGGCTACACCTTC. It specifies CASSPTGHYGYTF.

This clonotype is medium-sized. The J gene is TRBJ1-2, the V gene TRBV12-3 or TRBV12-4; D uncertain. The length of the CDR3 is 11 residues. The V gene lost 6 bases and the J gene lost 8 bases, with 10 bases spanning the gap. CDR3 DNA sequence: TGTGCCAGCAGCCTTCAATTCGGCTACACCTTC. Residues: CASSLQFGYTF.

Judged by abundance, this clonotype is medium-sized (0.01 to 0.1%). V is TRBV12-3 or TRBV12-4 and J is TRBJ1-2, with D unclear. This CDR3 has 13 amino acids. V lost 3 bases, J lost 0 bases, and 5 bases lay in between. The CDR3, as DNA: TGTGCCAGCAGTTTCATTACTAACTATGGCTACACCTTC. It is translated as CASSFITNYGYTF.

This clonotype was counted many times. This chain connects TRBV12-3 or TRBV12-4 to TRBJ1-2, with TRBD1 identical over 7 bases. Germline trimming cut 6 bases from V and 7 bases from J; bases unmatched to any gene: 8. This CDR3 has 13 residues. The CDR3 loop reads CASRSGQAGGYTF. The CDR3 DNA follows: TGTGCCAGCAGAAGTGGACAGGCCGGTGGCTACACCTTC.

Sample share makes this clonotype medium-sized. The chain is built from TRBV12-3 or TRBV12-4 and TRBJ1-2; D ambiguous. V was clipped by 0 bases and J by 7 bases, with 15 bases between them. This CDR3 is built from 15 residues. In DNA, the CDR3 is TGTGCCAGCAGTTTAGCGCATGAGGGAACCAGTGGCTACACCTTC. Translated: CASSLAHEGTSGYTF.

This clonotype ranks as medium-sized (0.01 to 0.1%). The rearrangement uses TRBV12-3 or TRBV12-4 and TRBJ1-2, with D perhaps matching TRBD1 (5 bases). The V and J ends lost 1 base and 7 bases respectively, with 13 bases between them. The CDR3 sequence is 14 residues long. CDR3 DNA: TGTGCCAGCAGTTTAGACGGGGCGGACTCTGGCTACACCTTC. Amino acids: CASSLDGADSGYTF.

Within the sample, this clonotype is large (0.1 to 1%). This sequence joins TRBV12-3 or TRBV12-4 and TRBJ1-2; D gene ambiguous. The length of the CDR3 is 14 residues. V was pared by 3 bases and J by 0 bases, with 8 bases between. CDR3 loop: CASSFNRANYGYTF. Here the CDR3 DNA reads TGTGCCAGCAGTTTTAACAGAGCTAACTATGGCTACACCTTC.

By frequency in the sample, this clonotype is large. This chain links TRBV12-3 or TRBV12-4 with TRBJ1-2; D gene unclear. CDR3 length equals 12 residues. V dropped 7 bases and J dropped 2 bases, with 8 bases sitting between them. The CDR3 region is CASTARNYGYTF. CDR3 nucleotide sequence: TGTGCCAGCACCGCGCGGAACTATGGCTACACCTTC.

This clonotype was observed many times. The gene calls are TRBV12-3 or TRBV12-4 and TRBJ1-2; D gene ambiguous. The CDR3 length is 13 residues. Trimming removed 6 bases from V and 0 bases from J, with 8 bases in between. CDR3 coding DNA: TGTGCCAGCAGGCGGGGAGCTAACTATGGCTACACCTTC. This encodes CASRRGANYGYTF.

By share, this clonotype counts as large (0.1 to 1%). The DNA of the CDR3 is TGTGCCAGCAGCTCGACAGGGGCCGGGAGCTATGGCTACACCTTC. Translated, it gives CASSSTGAGSYGYTF. The rearrangement links TRBV12-3 or TRBV12-4 to TRBJ1-2; 8 bases are a match to TRBD1. There are 15 residues in the CDR3. Trimming at V came to 6 bases and at J to 4 bases, leaving 10 bases not matched to a gene.

The chain couples TRBV12-3 or TRBV12-4 to TRBJ1-2, with 9 nucleotides matching TRBD1. The trim removed 7 bases at V and 4 bases at J, leaving 10 bases unmatched. The CDR3 is 15 amino acids. CDR3 bases: TGTGCCAGCACTTGGACAGGGGCCGGGAGCTATGGCTACACCTTC. Encoded protein: CASTWTGAGSYGYTF.